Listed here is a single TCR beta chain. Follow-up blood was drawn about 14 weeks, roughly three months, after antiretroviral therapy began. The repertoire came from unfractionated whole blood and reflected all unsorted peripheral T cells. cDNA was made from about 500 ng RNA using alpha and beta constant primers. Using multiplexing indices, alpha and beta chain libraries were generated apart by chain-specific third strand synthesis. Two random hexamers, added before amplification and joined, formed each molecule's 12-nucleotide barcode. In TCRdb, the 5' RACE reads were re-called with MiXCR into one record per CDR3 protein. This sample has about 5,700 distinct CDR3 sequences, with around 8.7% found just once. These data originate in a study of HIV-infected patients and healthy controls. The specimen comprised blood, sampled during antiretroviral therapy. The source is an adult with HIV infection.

CDR3 protein: CASSVATAGGYEQYF. DNA for the CDR3: TGTGCCAGCAGCGTAGCTACAGCAGGAGGCTACGAGCAGTACTTC. The chain combines TRBV9 with TRBJ2-7; D possibly corresponds to TRBD2 (5 bases). Germline V gives CDR1 SGDLS, CDR2 YYNGEE. Trimming pared 0 bases from V and 3 bases from J, leaving 13 bases between. This CDR3 contains 15 residues.